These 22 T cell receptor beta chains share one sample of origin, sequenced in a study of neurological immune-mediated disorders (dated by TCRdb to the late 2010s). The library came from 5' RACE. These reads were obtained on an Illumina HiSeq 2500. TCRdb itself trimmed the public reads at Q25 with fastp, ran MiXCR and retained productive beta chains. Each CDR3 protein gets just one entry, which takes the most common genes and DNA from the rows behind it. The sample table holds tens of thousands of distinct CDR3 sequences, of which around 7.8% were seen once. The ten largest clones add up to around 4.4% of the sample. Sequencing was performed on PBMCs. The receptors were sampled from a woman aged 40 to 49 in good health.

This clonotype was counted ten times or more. CDR3 region: CASSPPRTGGTGELFF. CDR3 nucleotides: TGCGCCAGCAGCCCTCCGCGGACAGGGGGGACCGGGGAGCTGTTTTTT. The V call is TRBV5-1, the J call TRBJ2-2; 10 nucleotides match TRBD1. Trimming removed 4 bases from V and 5 bases from J; junction bases left unmatched: 8. The CDR3 length is 16 residues. CDR1 SGHRS and CDR2 YFSETQ come from the germline V gene.

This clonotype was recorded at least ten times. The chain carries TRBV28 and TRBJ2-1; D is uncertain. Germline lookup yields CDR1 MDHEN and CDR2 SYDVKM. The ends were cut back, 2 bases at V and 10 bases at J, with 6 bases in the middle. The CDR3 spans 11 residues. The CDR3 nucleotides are TGTGCCAGCAGTTTAGAGCAGGAGCAGTTCTTC. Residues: CASSLEQEQFF.

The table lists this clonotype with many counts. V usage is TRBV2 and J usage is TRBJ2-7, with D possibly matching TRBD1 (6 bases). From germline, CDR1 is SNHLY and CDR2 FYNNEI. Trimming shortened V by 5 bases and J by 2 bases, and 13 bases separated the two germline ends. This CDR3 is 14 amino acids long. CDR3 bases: TGTGCCAGCAGTCCAAGGGACACCCCCTACGAGCAGTACGTC. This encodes CASSPRDTPYEQYV.

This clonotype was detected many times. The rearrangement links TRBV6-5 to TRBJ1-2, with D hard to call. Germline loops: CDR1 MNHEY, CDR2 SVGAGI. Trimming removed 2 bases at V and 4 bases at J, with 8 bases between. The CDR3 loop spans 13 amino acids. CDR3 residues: CASSYAGVYGYTF. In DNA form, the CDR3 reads TGTGCCAGCAGTTACGCCGGGGTCTATGGCTACACCTTC.

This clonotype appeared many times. CDR3 amino acids: CASSWPGISDTQYF. In DNA form, the CDR3 reads TGTGCCAGCAGCTGGCCAGGGATTTCGGATACGCAGTATTTT. The J gene is TRBJ2-3, the V gene TRBV7-3, with D possibly being TRBD1 (5 bases). Germline loops: CDR1 SGHTA, CDR2 FQGTGA. CDR3 length: 14 residues. V was trimmed by 4 bases and J by 6 bases, leaving 14 bases between them.

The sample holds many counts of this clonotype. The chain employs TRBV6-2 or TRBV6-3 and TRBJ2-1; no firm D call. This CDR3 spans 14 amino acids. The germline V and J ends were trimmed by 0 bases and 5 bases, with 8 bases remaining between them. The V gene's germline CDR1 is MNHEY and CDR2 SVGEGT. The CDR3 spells CASSYSGPHNEQFF. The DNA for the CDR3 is TGTGCCAGCAGTTACTCTGGGCCCCACAATGAGCAGTTCTTC.

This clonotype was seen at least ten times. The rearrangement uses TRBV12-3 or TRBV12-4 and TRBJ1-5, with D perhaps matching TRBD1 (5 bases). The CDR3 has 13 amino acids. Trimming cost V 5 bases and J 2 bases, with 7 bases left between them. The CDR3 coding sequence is TGTGCCAGCAGTCGGGACCGCAATCAGCCCCAGCATTTT. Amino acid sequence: CASSRDRNQPQHF.

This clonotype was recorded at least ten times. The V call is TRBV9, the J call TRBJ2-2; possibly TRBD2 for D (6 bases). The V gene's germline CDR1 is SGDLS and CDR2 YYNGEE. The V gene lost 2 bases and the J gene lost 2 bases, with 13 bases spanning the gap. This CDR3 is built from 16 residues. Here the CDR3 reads CASSVRGLENTGELFF. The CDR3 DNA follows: TGTGCCAGCAGCGTTAGGGGACTGGAAAACACCGGGGAGCTGTTTTTT.

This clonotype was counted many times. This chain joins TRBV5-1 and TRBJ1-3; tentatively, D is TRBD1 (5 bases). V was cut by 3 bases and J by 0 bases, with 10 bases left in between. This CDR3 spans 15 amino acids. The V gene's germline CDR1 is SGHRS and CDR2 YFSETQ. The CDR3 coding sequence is TGCGCCAGCAGCTCTGCAGGGCACTCTGGAAACACCATATATTTT. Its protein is CASSSAGHSGNTIYF.

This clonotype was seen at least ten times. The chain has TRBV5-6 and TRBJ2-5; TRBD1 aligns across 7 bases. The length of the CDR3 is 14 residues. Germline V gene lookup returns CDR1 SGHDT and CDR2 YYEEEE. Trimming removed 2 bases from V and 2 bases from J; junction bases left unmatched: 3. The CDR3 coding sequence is TGTGCCAGCAGCTTTATGACAGGGCAAGAGACCCAGTACTTC. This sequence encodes CASSFMTGQETQYF.

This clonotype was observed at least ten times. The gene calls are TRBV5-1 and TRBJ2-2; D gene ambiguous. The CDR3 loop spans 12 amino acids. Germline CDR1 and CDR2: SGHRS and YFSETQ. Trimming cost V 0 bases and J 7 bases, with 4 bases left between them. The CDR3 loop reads CASSLGGGELFF. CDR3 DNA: TGCGCCAGCAGCTTGGGTGGCGGGGAGCTGTTTTTT.

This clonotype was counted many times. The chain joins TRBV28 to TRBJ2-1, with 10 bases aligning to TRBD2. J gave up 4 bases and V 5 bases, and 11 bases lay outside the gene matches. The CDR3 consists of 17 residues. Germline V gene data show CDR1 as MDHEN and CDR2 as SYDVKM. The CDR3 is CASSPPLAGGPYNEQFF. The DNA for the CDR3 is TGTGCCAGCAGTCCTCCCTTAGCGGGAGGCCCGTACAATGAGCAGTTCTTC.

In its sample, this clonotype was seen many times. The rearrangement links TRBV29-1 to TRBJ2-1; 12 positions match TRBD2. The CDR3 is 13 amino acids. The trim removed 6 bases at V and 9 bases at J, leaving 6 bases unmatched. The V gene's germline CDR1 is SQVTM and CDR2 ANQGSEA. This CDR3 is CSVPSTSGSEQFF. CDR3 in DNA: TGCAGCGTGCCCTCGACTAGCGGGAGTGAGCAGTTCTTC.

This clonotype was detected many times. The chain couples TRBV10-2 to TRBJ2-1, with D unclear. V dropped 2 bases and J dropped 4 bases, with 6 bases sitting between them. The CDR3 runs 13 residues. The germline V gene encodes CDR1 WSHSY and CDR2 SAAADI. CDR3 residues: CASSEGSYNEQFF. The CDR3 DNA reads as TGCGCCAGCAGTGAGGGTAGTTACAATGAGCAGTTCTTC.

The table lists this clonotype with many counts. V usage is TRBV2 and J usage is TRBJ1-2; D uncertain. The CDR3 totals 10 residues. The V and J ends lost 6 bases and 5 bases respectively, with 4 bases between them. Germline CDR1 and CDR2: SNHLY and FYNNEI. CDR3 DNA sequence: TGTGCCAGCAGGGGATATGGCTACACCTTC. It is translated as CASRGYGYTF.

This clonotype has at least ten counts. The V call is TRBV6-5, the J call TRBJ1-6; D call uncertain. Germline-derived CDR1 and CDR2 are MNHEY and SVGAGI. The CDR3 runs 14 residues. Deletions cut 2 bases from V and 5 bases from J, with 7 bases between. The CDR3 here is CASSYVQNNSPLHF. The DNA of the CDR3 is TGTGCCAGCAGTTACGTCCAGAATAATTCACCCCTCCACTTT.

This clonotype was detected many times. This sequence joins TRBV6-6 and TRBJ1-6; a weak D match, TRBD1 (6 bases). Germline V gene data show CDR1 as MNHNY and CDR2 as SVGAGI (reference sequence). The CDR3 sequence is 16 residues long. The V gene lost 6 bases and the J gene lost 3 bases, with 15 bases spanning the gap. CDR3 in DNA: TGTGCCAGCAGCCTTCGGGGGGCTGTCTATAATTCACCCCTCCACTTT. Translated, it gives CASSLRGAVYNSPLHF.

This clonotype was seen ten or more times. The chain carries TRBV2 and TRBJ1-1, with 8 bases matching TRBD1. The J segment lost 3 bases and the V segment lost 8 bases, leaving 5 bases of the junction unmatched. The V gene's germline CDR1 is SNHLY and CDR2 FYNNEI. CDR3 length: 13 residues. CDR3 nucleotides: TGTGCCAGCGGACAGGACAGGGACACTGAAGCTTTCTTT. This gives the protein CASGQDRDTEAFF.

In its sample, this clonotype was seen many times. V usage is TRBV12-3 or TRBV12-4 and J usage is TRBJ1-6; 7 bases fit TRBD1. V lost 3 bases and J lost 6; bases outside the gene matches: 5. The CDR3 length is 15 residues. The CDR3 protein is CASSLTGKGNSPLHF. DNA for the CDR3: TGTGCCAGCAGTTTGACAGGGAAGGGTAATTCACCCCTCCACTTT.

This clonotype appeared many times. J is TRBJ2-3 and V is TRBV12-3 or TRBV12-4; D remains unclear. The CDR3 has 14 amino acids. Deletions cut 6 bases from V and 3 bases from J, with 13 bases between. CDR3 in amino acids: CASRHDWETDTQYF. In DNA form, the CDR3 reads TGTGCCAGCAGACACGATTGGGAAACAGATACGCAGTATTTT.

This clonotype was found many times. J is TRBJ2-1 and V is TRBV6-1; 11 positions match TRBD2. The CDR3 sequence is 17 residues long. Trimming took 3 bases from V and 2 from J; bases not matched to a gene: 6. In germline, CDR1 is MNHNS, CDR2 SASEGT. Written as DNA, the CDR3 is TGTGCCAGCAGTGAGGGGCCGGGACTAGCGGCCTACAATGAGCAGTTCTTC. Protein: CASSEGPGLAAYNEQFF.

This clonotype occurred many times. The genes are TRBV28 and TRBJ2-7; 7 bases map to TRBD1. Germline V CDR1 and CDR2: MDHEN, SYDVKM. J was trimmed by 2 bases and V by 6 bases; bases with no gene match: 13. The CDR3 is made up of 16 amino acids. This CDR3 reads CASSAFRDRLTYEQYF. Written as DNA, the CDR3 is TGTGCCAGCAGCGCTTTTCGGGACAGATTAACCTACGAGCAGTACTTC.